The clone carrying this T cell receptor beta chain was seen ten or more times. The data stem from a study of blood T cell repertoires in COVID-19. Study overall: The cDNA or gDNA used as material had been derived from T cells, B-cell-depleted T cells, or PBMCs.

Produced via immunoSEQ multiplex PCR; TCRdb's table is partial and in-frame only. The sample includes 290,000 or so clones, 75% to 95% of them seen just once. Those who participated ranged in age from roughly 18 to 89 years and resided in around 22 US areas. Cohort allocation depended upon clinical history that participants reported. All recovered Cohort 3 donors got two negative PCRs, got clearance, or saw symptom resolution. Germline CDR1 SGHAT, CDR2 FQNNGV. The ends lost 0 bases at V and 6 bases at J; junction bases unmatched: 10. The CDR3 is 16 residues long. The sequenced sample consisted of PBMCs or T cells enriched from blood (not recorded which). This rearrangement joins TRBV11-2 to TRBJ2-7; the match to TRBD1 covers 8 bases. The sequence was obtained from a woman aged 30 to 39 who had recovered from COVID-19. This CDR3 reads CASSLDPPGQAGEQYF. DNA for the CDR3: TGTGCCAGCAGCTTAGATCCCCCGGGACAGGCCGGCGAGCAGTACTTC.